The 10 T cell receptor beta chains presented below share a single source sample, sequenced in a study of shared clonotypes between healthy human individuals. This table comes from immunoSEQ multiplex PCR, and its TCRdb copy is limited to in-frame clones, with some not included. The table includes 1,400,000 or so clones, approximately 98.5% detected once. Sequenced sample: naive CD4+ T cells sorted from blood. The subset is: CD45RA+ positively selected. The receptor set was obtained from a man aged 25 to 40 in good health.

This chain links TRBV18 with TRBJ2-1; 11 bases map to TRBD2. V lost 1 base, J lost 3 bases, and 2 bases stayed unmatched. Per germline, CDR1 KGHSH and CDR2 LQKENI. There are 16 residues in the CDR3. The CDR3: CASSPLSGRVYNEQFF. The CDR3 nucleotides read TGTGCCAGCTCACCACTTAGCGGGAGGGTCTACAATGAGCAGTTCTTC.

The V gene is TRBV11-2, the J gene TRBJ2-1; 9 nucleotides agree with TRBD2. This CDR3 comprises 17 residues. V lost 2 bases to trimming and J lost 9 bases; unmatched junction nucleotides: 14. Germline V lookup: CDR1 SGHAT, CDR2 FQNNGV. DNA for the CDR3: TGTGCCAGCAGCTTATTAACTAGCGGGCCCCCGGGGGGTGAGCAGTTCTTC. Protein: CASSLLTSGPPGGEQFF.

The chain links TRBV7-7 to TRBJ1-1; weak D call: TRBD1 (5 bases). V lost 5 bases, J lost 5 bases, and 12 bases lay in between. The CDR3 is made up of 13 amino acids. The germline V gene encodes CDR1 SSHAT and CDR2 FNYEAQ (reference sequence). The CDR3 bases are TGTGCCAGCAGCCCAAGGGGTTGGACTGAAGCTTTCTTT. It translates to CASSPRGWTEAFF. Together with reference TRBV7-7 and TRBJ1-1, the CDR3 gives the full variable domain: GAGVSQSPRYKVTKRGQDVTLRCDPISSHATLYWYQQALGQGPEFLTYFNYEAQPDKSGLPSDRFSAERPEGSISTLTIQRTEQRDSAMYRCASSPRGWTEAFFGQGTRLTVV.

The CDR3 bases are TGTGCCAGCAGTTACGAGCCAGGGGTGAATCCTGAAGCTTTCTTT. Translated: CASSYEPGVNPEAFF. V is TRBV6-5 and J is TRBJ1-1; D may be TRBD1 (6 bases). Germline assignment: CDR1 MNHEY and CDR2 SVGAGI. This CDR3 is 15 amino acids long. The V end lost 2 bases, the J end lost 6 bases, and 16 bases lay between the germline ends.

This sequence joins TRBV11-2 and TRBJ2-7, with D possibly TRBD1 on 6 matching bases. The germline V and J ends were trimmed by 5 bases and 6 bases, with 26 bases remaining between them. The CDR3 extends over 17 amino acids. Germline V gene lookup returns CDR1 SGHAT and CDR2 FQNNGV. The CDR3 nucleotides read TGTGCCAGCAGCAACCTCCCCGGACAGAGGGTAAATGGCGAGCAGTACTTC. Translating gives CASSNLPGQRVNGEQYF.

CDR3 amino acids: CASSPGLYEQYF. As DNA, the CDR3 is TGTGCCAGCAGTCCCGGGCTCTACGAGCAGTACTTC. J is TRBJ2-7 and V is TRBV27; the D is unclear. Germline CDR1 and CDR2: MNHEY and SMNVEV (reference sequence). Trimming shortened V by 5 bases and J by 3 bases, and 8 bases separated the two germline ends. This CDR3 is 12 amino acids long.

The V and J genes are TRBV6-4 and TRBJ2-7; 7 bases line up with TRBD1. Germline CDR1 is MRHNA and CDR2 is SNTAGT. This CDR3 has 18 amino acids. With V trimmed by 0 bases and J by 4 bases, 15 bases remained unmatched. CDR3 sequence (DNA): TGTGCCAGCAGTGACTCCGGAAAGCCGACAGGGCTTGGGTACGAGCAGTACTTC. Translating gives CASSDSGKPTGLGYEQYF.

The CDR3 region is CASSYSTGGNQPQHF. The CDR3 bases are TGTGCCAGCAGTTACTCAACAGGGGGTAATCAGCCCCAGCATTTT. The rearrangement links TRBV6-5 to TRBJ1-5, with 8 bases aligning to TRBD1. Looked up from germline, CDR1 is MNHEY and CDR2 is SVGAGI. Unmatched junction bases numbered 2, after V lost 0 bases and J lost 4 bases. This CDR3 has 15 residues.

The rearrangement joins TRBV18 to TRBJ2-5, with 9 nucleotides matching TRBD2. Germline CDR1 KGHSH, CDR2 LQKENI. CDR3 length: 16 residues. V trimming: 1 base; J trimming: 5 bases; junction bases outside the gene matches: 8. CDR3 sequence reads: CASSPLVAGVLETQYF. The CDR3, as DNA: TGTGCCAGCTCACCACTGGTAGCGGGAGTACTCGAGACCCAGTACTTC.

A note on this clone: The sample holds other DNA sequences that translate to the same CDR3. V and J are TRBV5-1 and TRBJ2-3; 7 bases match TRBD2. Losses at the gene ends were 0 bases for V and 4 bases for J; bases not matched to a gene: 2. Germline assignment: CDR1 SGHRS and CDR2 YFSETQ. This CDR3 spans 14 amino acids. DNA of the CDR3: TGCGCCAGCAGCTTGGACAGCGGGGCAGATACGCAGTATTTT. Amino acid sequence: CASSLDSGADTQYF.